This entry lists 5 T cell receptor beta chains sequenced from one sample in a study of OX40 agonist ivuxolimab in advanced cancers. The data were produced by immunoSEQ multiplex PCR, yet TCRdb's version contains in-frame clones alone and is incomplete. The repertoire has 30,000 to 40,000 clones, over 85% of them found once; the top ten carry approximately 40%. The sequences come from CD4+ or CD8+ T cells sorted from blood, collected in a trial of the OX40 agonist ivuxolimab. These receptors all come from an adult with an advanced solid tumor such as melanoma, head and neck, liver or kidney cancer.

The chain recombines TRBV7-9 with TRBJ1-1, with D uncertain. Trimming removed 1 base from V and 0 bases from J, with 9 bases in between. CDR3 length: 15 amino acids. Germline-derived CDR1 and CDR2 are SEHNR and FQNEAQ (reference sequence). The CDR3 here is CASSLVSGLNTEAFF. CDR3 nucleotide sequence: TGTGCCAGCAGCTTAGTTTCAGGCTTGAACACTGAAGCTTTCTTT.

The V and J genes are TRBV21-1 and TRBJ2-7; the table gives TRBD1 as D, unverified against the DNA. TRBV21-1 is annotated as a pseudogene. CDR3 length: 16 amino acids. The CDR3 region has the DNA TGTGCCAGCAGCAAAGCACGGGACAGGGGGTCCTACGAGCAGTACTTC. This encodes CASSKARDRGSYEQYF.

This chain joins TRBV25-1 and TRBJ2-7; 7 bases agree with TRBD1. The CDR3 totals 13 residues. The junction had 4 bases not matched to a gene; V was cut back by 8 bases and J by 0 bases. The germline V gene has CDR1 MGHDK and CDR2 SYGVNS. CDR3 sequence (DNA): TGTGCCAGCGAACCAGGGGGCTCCTACGAGCAGTACTTC. Translated: CASEPGGSYEQYF.

The chain combines TRBV5-1 with TRBJ2-7; TRBD2 aligns across 7 bases. This CDR3 has 15 amino acids. Trimming cost V 4 bases and J 3 bases; bases outside gene matches: 10. From germline, CDR1 is SGHRS and CDR2 YFSETQ. For the CDR3, the DNA is TGCGCCAGCAGCGAGAGGCAGGGAGGGATCTACGAGCAGTACTTC. Protein: CASSERQGGIYEQYF.

V usage is TRBV9 and J usage is TRBJ2-5; 8 bases are shared with TRBD1. Germline V gene lookup returns CDR1 SGDLS and CDR2 YYNGEE. With V trimmed by 4 bases and J by 5 bases, 13 bases remained unmatched. CDR3 size: 16 residues. CDR3 amino acids: CASSPPGQGLLETQYF. For the CDR3, the DNA is TGTGCCAGCAGCCCTCCCGGACAGGGTCTTTTGGAGACCCAGTACTTC. Full variable domain (missing parts from reference TRBV9 and TRBJ2-5): DSGVTQTPKHLITATGQRVTLRCSPRSGDLSVYWYQQSLDQGLQFLIQYYNGEERAKGNILERFSAQQFPDLHSELNLSSLELGDSALYFCASSPPGQGLLETQYFGPGTRLLVL.